The T cell receptor beta chain described here comes from a study of T-cell memory formation after mild COVID-19 (dated by TCRdb to the early 2020s). With respect to the entire study: Most TCR sequence clusters were specific to one of the two donors. In a couple of donors, T-cell clones that expanded and contracted after mild COVID-19 were tracked by sequencing TCRalpha and TCRbeta repertoires over time. The cohort comprised two young, previously healthy adult volunteers, one female and one male.

PBMCs were isolated by Ficoll-Paque density gradient centrifugation. CDR1 and CDR2 are read off the germline V gene as SGHDT and YYEEEE. Measured from the cysteine to the phenylalanine, the CDR3 is 15 residues long. Solely the CDR3 DNA is kept, with 45 bases framed from the first base. After removal of 1 base from V and 7 bases from J, the junction retains 4 bases not matched to a gene. Sequenced on an Illumina NovaSeq 6000. TCRalpha and TCRbeta cDNA libraries were built by 5'RACE with constant-segment primers, adding sample barcodes and unique molecular identifiers. Trizol reagent was used to extract RNA from every sample. Libraries were amplified in two PCR steps, with a second sample barcode and Illumina TruSeq adapters added in the second step. The libraries were sequenced on an Illumina NovaSeq using 2 x 150 bp paired-end reads. The original pipeline was this. With migec v1.2.7, reads were demultiplexed and then collapsed into UMI-guided consensus sequences. Using mixcr v2.1.11, UMI consensuses were aligned to TRA and TRB V and J templates and then assembled into clonotypes. A clonotype was counted as expanded or contracted only when both edgeR and NoisET called the clonotype significant, with the noise models trained on biological replicates. For edgeR calls, the thresholds were a false discovery rate-adjusted p below 0.01 and a log2 fold-change of 1. As an exploratory analysis of dynamics, PCA with hierarchical clustering was applied to max-normalized trajectories of the 1000 most abundant clonotypes. Each responding clone was given a CD4 or CD8 phenotype based on the CD4+ and CD8+ repertoires, which had been sequenced separately. The raw public data were reprocessed by TCRdb itself: fastp quality trimming at Q25, MiXCR clonotype calling, in-frame beta chains only. Every CDR3 protein is listed once, alongside the most common genes and DNA of its rows. The V and J calls reflect TCRdb's pipeline rather than the authors' work. Across this sample there are tens of thousands of distinct CDR3 sequences, with roughly 26% seen only once. Jointly, the top ten make up roughly 45% of the sample.

The full study reports these points: Some responding clones were found in pre-infection memory, which suggests that pre-existing cross-reactive memory T cells took part in the SARS-CoV-2 response. Contracting CD4+ clones turned up mainly in the CM and EM memory subsets, whereas EMRA was where CD8+ clones were enriched. SARS-CoV-2 specificity of the second-wave clones peaking on day 37 was not confirmed. Only a couple of mild cases were covered in the study, and larger cohorts including severe cases with pre-infection samples were considered necessary. Clones contracting from day 15 to 85 had balanced CD4/CD8 phenotypes, while a second wave expanding from day 15 to 37 was biased towards CD4+.

Details on this clonotype: What antigen it recognizes has not been identified. Base qualities are not recorded, but no much larger clone differs from it by a single base.

Sequencing was performed on PBMCs or a T cell subset sorted from them (not recorded which). The receptor comes from a man younger than 30 who had mild COVID-19 (a few samples of this study predate the infection). The sample titles of this study are shuffled in the database, so cell type and time point are left out; the donor was told from shared clones. The chain joins TRBV5-6 to TRBJ2-1; 11 nucleotides in the junction match TRBD2. The DNA is as follows: TGTGCCAGCAGCTTGTGGCTAGCGGGGGGTAATGAGCAGTTCTTC. The resulting protein is CASSLWLAGGNEQFF. Supplemented by the reference TRBV5-6 and TRBJ2-1 proteins around the CDR3, the complete variable domain is DAGVTQSPTHLIKTRGQQVTLRCSPKSGHDTVSWYQQALGQGPQFIFQYYEEEERQRGNFPDRFSGHQFPNYSSELNVNALLLGDSALYLCASSLWLAGGNEQFFGPGTRLTVL.